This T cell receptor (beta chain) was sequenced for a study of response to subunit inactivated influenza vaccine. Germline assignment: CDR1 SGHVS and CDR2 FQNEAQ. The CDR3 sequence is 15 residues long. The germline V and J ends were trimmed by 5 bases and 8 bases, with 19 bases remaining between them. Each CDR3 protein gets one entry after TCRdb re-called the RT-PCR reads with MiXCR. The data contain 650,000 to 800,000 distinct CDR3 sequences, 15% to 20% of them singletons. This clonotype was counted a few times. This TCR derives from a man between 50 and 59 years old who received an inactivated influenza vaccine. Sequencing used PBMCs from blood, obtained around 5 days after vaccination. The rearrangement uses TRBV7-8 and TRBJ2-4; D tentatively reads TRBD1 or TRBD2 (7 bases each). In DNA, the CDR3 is TGTGCCAGCAGCATCGTCCCAGGGGGAGGGGACATTCAGTACTTC. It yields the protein CASSIVPGGGDIQYF.